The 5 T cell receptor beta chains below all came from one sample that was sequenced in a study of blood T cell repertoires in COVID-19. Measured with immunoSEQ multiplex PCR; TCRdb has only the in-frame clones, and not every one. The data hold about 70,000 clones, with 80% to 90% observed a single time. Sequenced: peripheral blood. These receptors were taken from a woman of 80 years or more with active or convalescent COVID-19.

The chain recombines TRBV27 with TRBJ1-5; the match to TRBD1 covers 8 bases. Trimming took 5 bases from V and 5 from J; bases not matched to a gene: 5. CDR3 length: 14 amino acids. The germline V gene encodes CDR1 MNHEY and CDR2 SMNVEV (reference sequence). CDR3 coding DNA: TGTGCCAGCAGTAATTCAGGGGGCCATCAGCCCCAGCATTTT. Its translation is CASSNSGGHQPQHF.

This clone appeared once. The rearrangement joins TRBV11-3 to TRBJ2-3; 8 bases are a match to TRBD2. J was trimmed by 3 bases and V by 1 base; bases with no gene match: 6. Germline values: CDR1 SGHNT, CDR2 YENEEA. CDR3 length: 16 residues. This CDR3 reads CASSLVVGRETDTQYF. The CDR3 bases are TGTGCCAGCAGCTTAGTTGTCGGGAGGGAGACAGATACGCAGTATTTT.

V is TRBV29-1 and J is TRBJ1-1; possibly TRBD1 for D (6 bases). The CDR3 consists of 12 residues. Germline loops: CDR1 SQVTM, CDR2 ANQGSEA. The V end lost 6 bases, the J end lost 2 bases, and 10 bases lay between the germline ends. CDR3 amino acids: CSVKQGNTEAFF. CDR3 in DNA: TGCAGCGTCAAACAGGGTAACACTGAAGCTTTCTTT.

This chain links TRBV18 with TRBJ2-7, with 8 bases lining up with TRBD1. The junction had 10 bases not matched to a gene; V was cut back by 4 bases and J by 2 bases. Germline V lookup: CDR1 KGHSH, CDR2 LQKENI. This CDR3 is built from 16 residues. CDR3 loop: CASSQLPGQEPYEQYF. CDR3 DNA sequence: TGTGCCAGCTCACAACTCCCGGGACAGGAACCCTACGAGCAGTACTTC.

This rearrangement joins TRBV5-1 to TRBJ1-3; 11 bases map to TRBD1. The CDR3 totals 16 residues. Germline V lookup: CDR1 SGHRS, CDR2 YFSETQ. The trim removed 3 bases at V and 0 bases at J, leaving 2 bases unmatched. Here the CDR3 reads CASSSGTGGSGNTIYF. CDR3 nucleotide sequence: TGCGCCAGCAGCTCCGGGACAGGGGGCTCTGGAAACACCATATATTTT.